These 5 T cell receptor beta chains share one sample of origin, sequenced in a study of PD-1 blockade in classical Hodgkin lymphoma. Profiling relied on immunoSEQ multiplex PCR, and the TCRdb table lists in-frame clones only, not all of them. The data show around 10,000 clones, 60% to 85% seen once. In every patient, relapse followed autologous stem cell transplantation, while exposure to brentuximab vedotin differed. This specimen consisted of peripheral blood mononuclear cells (PBMCs), obtained at baseline. All receptors derive from a human donor with classical Hodgkin lymphoma.

The chain carries TRBV7-8 and TRBJ1-1; a possible D gene is TRBD1 (5 bases). In germline, CDR1 is SGHVS, CDR2 FQNEAQ. The CDR3 loop spans 15 amino acids. Trimming cost V 5 bases and J 1 base, with 14 bases left between them. The CDR3 here is CASSQVLRENTEAFF. The CDR3 DNA reads TGTGCCAGCAGCCAGGTCCTCAGGGAGAACACTGAAGCTTTCTTT.

The rearrangement links TRBV7-9 to TRBJ2-2, with 9 bases identical to TRBD1. This CDR3 is built from 15 residues. The germline V gene has CDR1 SEHNR and CDR2 FQNEAQ (reference sequence). Losses at the gene ends were 5 bases for V and 8 bases for J; bases not matched to a gene: 9. The CDR3 loop is CASSLGQGFVGELFF. As DNA, the CDR3 is TGTGCCAGCAGCCTCGGACAGGGGTTCGTTGGGGAGCTGTTTTTT.

The chain joins TRBV4-2 to TRBJ2-1; possible D gene TRBD2, 6 bases. The germline V gene has CDR1 LGHNA and CDR2 YNFKEQ. The CDR3 covers 17 residues. V was pared by 0 bases and J by 8 bases, with 20 bases between. The CDR3 loop reads CASSQDDRLNPGDEQFF. Written as DNA, the CDR3 is TGTGCCAGCAGCCAAGACGACCGTCTCAACCCGGGGGATGAGCAGTTCTTC.

The gene calls are TRBV28 and TRBJ2-1, with D possibly TRBD2 on 6 matching bases. Germline V gene lookup returns CDR1 MDHEN and CDR2 SYDVKM. The CDR3 length is 18 residues. Trimming stripped 1 base from V and 0 bases from J, with 16 bases between. CDR3 residues: CASSLSDGLQRSYNEQFF. The CDR3 DNA follows: TGTGCCAGCAGTTTATCGGACGGACTACAGCGCTCCTACAATGAGCAGTTCTTC.

This clone was counted between two and nine times. The genes are TRBV2 and TRBJ2-6; 8 bases agree with TRBD1. The CDR3 runs to 15 residues. Germline CDR1 SNHLY, CDR2 FYNNEI. With V trimmed by 6 bases and J by 1 base, 2 bases remained unmatched. The CDR3 DNA follows: TGTGCCAGCAGATGGACAGGGTCTGGGGCCAACGTCCTGACTTTC. Translated: CASRWTGSGANVLTF.